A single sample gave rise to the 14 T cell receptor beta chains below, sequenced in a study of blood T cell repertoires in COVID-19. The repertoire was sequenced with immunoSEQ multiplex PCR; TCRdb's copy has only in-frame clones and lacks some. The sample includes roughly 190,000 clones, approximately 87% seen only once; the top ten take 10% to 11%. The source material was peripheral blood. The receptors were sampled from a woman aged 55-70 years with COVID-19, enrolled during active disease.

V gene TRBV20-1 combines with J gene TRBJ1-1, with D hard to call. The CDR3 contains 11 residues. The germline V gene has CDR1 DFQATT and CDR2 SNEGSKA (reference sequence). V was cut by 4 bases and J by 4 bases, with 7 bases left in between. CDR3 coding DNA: TGCAGTGCTATATACGGCACTGAAGCTTTCTTT. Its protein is CSAIYGTEAFF.

The CDR3 nucleotides read TGCAGTGCTAGACTAGCCGGGGAGCTGTTTTTT. Translation: CSARLAGELFF. The rearrangement uses TRBV20-1 and TRBJ2-2; no clear D gene. There are 11 residues in the CDR3. The germline V and J ends were trimmed by 2 bases and 6 bases, with 4 bases remaining between them. Germline V gene sequence: CDR1 DFQATT, CDR2 SNEGSKA (reference sequence).

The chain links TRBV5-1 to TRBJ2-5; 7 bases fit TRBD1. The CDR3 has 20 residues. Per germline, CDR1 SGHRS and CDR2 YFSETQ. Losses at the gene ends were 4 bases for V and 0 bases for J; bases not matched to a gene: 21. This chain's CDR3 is CASSLRPAFLGTVYQETQYF. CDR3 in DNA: TGCGCCAGCAGCCTCAGACCAGCTTTTTTAGGGACAGTGTACCAAGAGACCCAGTACTTC.

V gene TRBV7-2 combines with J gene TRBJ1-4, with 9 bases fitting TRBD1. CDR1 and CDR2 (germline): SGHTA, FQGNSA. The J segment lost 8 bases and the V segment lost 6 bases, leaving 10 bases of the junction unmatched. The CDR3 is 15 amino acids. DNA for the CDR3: TGTGCCAGCAGGACCGGACAGGGGCTTGGGGAAAAACTGTTTTTT. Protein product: CASRTGQGLGEKLFF.

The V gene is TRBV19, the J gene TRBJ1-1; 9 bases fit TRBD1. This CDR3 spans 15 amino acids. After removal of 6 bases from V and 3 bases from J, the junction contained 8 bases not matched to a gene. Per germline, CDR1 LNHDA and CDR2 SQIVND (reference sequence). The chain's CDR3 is CASRPGTGYDTEAFF. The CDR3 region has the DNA TGTGCCAGTAGGCCCGGGACAGGGTATGACACTGAAGCTTTCTTT.

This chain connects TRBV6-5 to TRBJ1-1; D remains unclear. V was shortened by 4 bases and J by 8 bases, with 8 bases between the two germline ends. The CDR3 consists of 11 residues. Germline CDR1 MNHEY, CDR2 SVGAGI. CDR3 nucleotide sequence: TGTGCCAGCAGTTTACTAGGGGAAGCTTTCTTT. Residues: CASSLLGEAFF.

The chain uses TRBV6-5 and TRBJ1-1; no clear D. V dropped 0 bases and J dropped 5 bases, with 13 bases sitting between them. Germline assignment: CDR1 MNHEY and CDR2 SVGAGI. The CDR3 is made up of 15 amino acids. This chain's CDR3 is CASSYSGGSGTEAFF. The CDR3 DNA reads TGTGCCAGCAGTTACTCAGGAGGGTCGGGAACTGAAGCTTTCTTT.

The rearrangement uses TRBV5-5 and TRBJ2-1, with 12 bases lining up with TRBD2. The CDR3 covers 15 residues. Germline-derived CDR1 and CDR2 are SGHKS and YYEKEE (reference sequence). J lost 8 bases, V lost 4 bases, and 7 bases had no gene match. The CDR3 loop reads CASSPRLAGEDEQFF. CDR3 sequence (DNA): TGTGCCAGCAGCCCGAGACTAGCGGGAGAAGATGAGCAGTTCTTC. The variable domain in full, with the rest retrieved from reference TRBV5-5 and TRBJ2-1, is DAGVTQSPTHLIKTRGQQVTLRCSPISGHKSVSWYQQVLGQGPQFIFQYYEKEERGRGNFPDRFSARQFPNYSSELNVNALLLGDSALYLCASSPRLAGEDEQFFGPGTRLTVL.

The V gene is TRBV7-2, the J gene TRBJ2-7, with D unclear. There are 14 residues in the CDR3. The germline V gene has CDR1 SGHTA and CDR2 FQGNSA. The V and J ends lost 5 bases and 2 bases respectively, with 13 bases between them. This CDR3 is CASSPSPPTYEQYF. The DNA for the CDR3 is TGTGCCAGCAGCCCAAGCCCGCCCACCTACGAGCAGTACTTC.

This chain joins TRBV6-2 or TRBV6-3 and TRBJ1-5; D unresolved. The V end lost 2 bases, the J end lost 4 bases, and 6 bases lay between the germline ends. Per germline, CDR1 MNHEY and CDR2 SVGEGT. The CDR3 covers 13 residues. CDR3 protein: CASSYNGNQPQHF. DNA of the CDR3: TGTGCCAGCAGTTACAACGGTAATCAGCCCCAGCATTTT.

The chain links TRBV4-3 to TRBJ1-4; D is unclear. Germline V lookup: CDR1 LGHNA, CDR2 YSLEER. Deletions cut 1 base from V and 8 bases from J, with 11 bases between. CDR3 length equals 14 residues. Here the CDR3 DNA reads TGCGCCAGCAGCCAAGGGCTCGGAGGGGAAAAACTGTTTTTT. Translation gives CASSQGLGGEKLFF.

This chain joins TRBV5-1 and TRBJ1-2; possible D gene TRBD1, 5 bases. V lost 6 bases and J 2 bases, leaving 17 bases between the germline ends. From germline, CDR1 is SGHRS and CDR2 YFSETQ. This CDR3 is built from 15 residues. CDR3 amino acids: CASIYLDTTNYGYTF. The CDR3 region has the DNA TGCGCCAGCATTTATTTGGACACGACAAACTATGGCTACACCTTC.

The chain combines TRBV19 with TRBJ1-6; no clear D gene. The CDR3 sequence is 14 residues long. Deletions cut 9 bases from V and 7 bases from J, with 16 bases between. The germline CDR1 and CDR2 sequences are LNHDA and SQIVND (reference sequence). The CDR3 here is CASNHRAENSPLHF. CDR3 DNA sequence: TGTGCCAGCAATCACAGAGCTGAAAATTCACCCCTCCACTTT. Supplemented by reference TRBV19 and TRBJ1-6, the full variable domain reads DGGITQSPKYLFRKEGQNVTLSCEQNLNHDAMYWYRQDPGQGLRLIYYSQIVNDFQKGDIAEGYSVSREKKESFPLTVTSAQKNPTAFYLCASNHRAENSPLHFGNGTRLTVT.

The CDR3 region has the DNA TGTGCCAGCAGTTTCCTAGATAGCAATCAGCCCCAGCATTTT. Residues: CASSFLDSNQPQHF. The gene calls are TRBV6-5 and TRBJ1-5, with D hard to call. This CDR3 is 14 amino acids long. Germline V gene data show CDR1 as MNHEY and CDR2 as SVGAGI. Trimming took 4 bases from V and 0 from J, leaving 7 bases between them.